What follows are 13 T cell receptor beta chains derived from one specimen sequenced in a study of blood T cell repertoires in COVID-19. Clones were read by immunoSEQ multiplex PCR, and TCRdb kept only the in-frame ones, dropping some. The sample shows some 200,000 clones, about 89% of them seen only once. Sequencing input: PBMCs or T cells enriched from blood (not recorded which). The receptors were gathered from a young woman who had recovered from COVID-19.

The gene calls are TRBV7-9 and TRBJ2-7; D gene ambiguous. This CDR3 spans 13 amino acids. Trimming removed 6 bases from V and 0 bases from J, with 9 bases in between. CDR1 SEHNR and CDR2 FQNEAQ come from the germline V gene (reference sequence). The CDR3: CASRGDNSYEQYF. For the CDR3, the DNA is TGTGCCAGCAGAGGTGACAACTCCTACGAGCAGTACTTC.

The rearrangement uses TRBV5-5 and TRBJ2-1; no definite D call. The CDR3 length is 12 residues. Germline CDR1 reads SGHKS; CDR2 reads YYEKEE (reference sequence). V lost 1 base to trimming and J lost 8 bases, with 7 bases between them. CDR3 in amino acids: CASSLYRHEQFF. As DNA, the CDR3 is TGTGCCAGCAGCTTGTACAGACATGAGCAGTTCTTC.

This chain joins TRBV29-1 and TRBJ2-4, with 12 bases identical to TRBD2. This CDR3 contains 16 residues. J was trimmed by 1 base and V by 3 bases; bases with no gene match: 4. The germline CDR1 and CDR2 sequences are SQVTM and ANQGSEA. This chain's CDR3 is CSVDRLAGGAKNIQYF. In DNA form, the CDR3 reads TGCAGCGTTGATAGGCTAGCGGGAGGGGCCAAAAACATTCAGTACTTC.

The rearrangement links TRBV7-9 to TRBJ1-5, with 8 nucleotides matching TRBD1. Germline CDR1 and CDR2: SEHNR and FQNEAQ (reference sequence). This CDR3 contains 16 residues. With V trimmed by 1 base and J by 5 bases, 7 bases remained unmatched. This CDR3 reads CASSLGTGLRDQPQHF. Written as DNA, the CDR3 is TGTGCCAGCAGCTTAGGGACAGGGTTAAGGGATCAGCCCCAGCATTTT.

V and J are TRBV28 and TRBJ2-7; 7 nucleotides agree with TRBD1. This CDR3 spans 16 amino acids. Germline CDR1 and CDR2: MDHEN and SYDVKM. V trimming: 1 base; J trimming: 0 bases; junction bases outside the gene matches: 6. CDR3: CASSLFGQASSYEQYF. Written as DNA, the CDR3 is TGTGCCAGCAGTTTATTTGGACAGGCCTCCTCCTACGAGCAGTACTTC.

The genes are TRBV11-2 and TRBJ2-7; a weak D match, TRBD1 (6 bases). The CDR3 length is 14 residues. CDR1 is SGHAT and CDR2 is FQNNGV in the germline V gene. Trimming took off 4 bases at V and 5 bases at J, with 15 bases between the two ends. The CDR3 nucleotides read TGTGCCAGCAGCTCGATCAGGGGTAAGCACGAGCAGTACTTC. The encoded protein is CASSSIRGKHEQYF.

The V call is TRBV7-9, the J call TRBJ1-5; D call uncertain. Germline V CDR1 and CDR2: SEHNR, FQNEAQ (reference sequence). Trimming left V 2 bases short and J 7 bases short, with 9 bases between. The CDR3 totals 13 residues. This CDR3 reads CASSLYGQQPQHF. The CDR3 DNA reads as TGTGCCAGCAGCTTATATGGGCAGCAGCCCCAGCATTTT.

The chain is built from TRBV12-5 and TRBJ2-2; perhaps TRBD2 as D (6 bases). Looked up from germline, CDR1 is LGHNT and CDR2 is FRNRAP. The ends were cut back, 0 bases at V and 3 bases at J, with 20 bases in the middle. This CDR3 contains 19 residues. For the CDR3, the DNA is TGTGCTAGTGGTTTGGTATTGCGGGGTGGGGTAGGACACACCGGGGAGCTGTTTTTT. It is translated as CASGLVLRGGVGHTGELFF. Full variable domain (outside the CDR3, taken from reference TRBV12-5 and TRBJ2-2): DARVTQTPRHKVTEMGQEVTMRCQPILGHNTVFWYRQTMMQGLELLAYFRNRAPLDDSGMPKDRFSAEMPDATLATLKIQPSEPRDSAVYFCASGLVLRGGVGHTGELFFGEGSRLTVL.

This chain uses TRBV3-1 (or the pseudogene TRBV3-2) with TRBJ2-2; D remains ambiguous. The CDR3 covers 16 residues. CDR1 and CDR2 from the germline V gene are LGHDT and YNNKEL (reference sequence). The germline V and J ends were trimmed by 1 base and 0 bases, with 9 bases remaining between them. CDR3 region: CASSQVSAANTGELFF. CDR3 coding DNA: TGTGCCAGCAGCCAAGTTTCTGCGGCGAACACCGGGGAGCTGTTTTTT.

The rearrangement joins TRBV3-1 (or the pseudogene TRBV3-2) to TRBJ2-3; D may be TRBD2 (5 bases). Trimming removed 4 bases from V and 2 bases from J, with 10 bases in between. There are 14 residues in the CDR3. The germline gives CDR1 LGHDT, CDR2 YNNKEL (reference sequence). The CDR3 bases are TGTGCCAGCAGCCGAAGCGGAAACACAGATACGCAGTATTTT. Protein product: CASSRSGNTDTQYF.

The chain uses TRBV12-3 or TRBV12-4 and TRBJ1-2; D uncertain. Trimming left V 3 bases short and J 4 bases short, with 9 bases between. This CDR3 spans 13 amino acids. CDR3 DNA: TGTGCCAGCAGTTTTCCTGAGGCCTATGGCTACACCTTC. It is translated as CASSFPEAYGYTF.

The chain links TRBV27 to TRBJ2-7; tentative D call: TRBD1 (5 bases). CDR3 length equals 13 residues. Trimming took off 3 bases at V and 4 bases at J, with 10 bases between the two ends. Per the germline V gene, CDR1 is MNHEY and CDR2 is SMNVEV (reference sequence). The CDR3 sequence: CASSFYQGYEQYF. CDR3 in DNA: TGTGCCAGCAGTTTCTACCAGGGTTACGAGCAGTACTTC.

This clone was recorded once. The junction and the germline gene differ at one end; a read error may be behind it. The chain carries TRBV27 and TRBJ2-1; 11 bases map to TRBD1. Looked up from germline, CDR1 is MNHEY and CDR2 is SMNVEV (reference sequence). CDR3 length: 15 amino acids. CDR3 nucleotide sequence: TGTGCCAGCACCAAGACCCTGGGACAGGGGGAAATGGGGGTCTTC. Amino acids: CASTKTLGQGEMGVF.